This TCR beta chain was identified during a study of blood T cell repertoires in COVID-19. Study-level information: Nucleic acid was either cDNA or gDNA, and it came from T cells, B-cell-depleted T cells, or PBMCs.

As handled by the study authors: Estimation of nucleated cell counts was performed using reference gene primer amplification. Only in-frame clones appear in the TCRdb table, and some are missing; sequencing was by immunoSEQ multiplex PCR. V and J calls and clone size come straight from that table; D and trimming were deduced from the DNA. The table has 250,000 to 400,000 clones, 89% seen once. Individuals aged roughly 18 to 100 years were recruited from about two dozen US areas. What the recovered Cohort 3 donors had was two negative PCRs, clearance, or symptom resolution. The sample consisted of PBMCs or T cells enriched from blood (not recorded which). The TCR originated in a man in his sixties who had recovered from COVID-19.

The CDR3 loop reads CSVEGLNTGELFF. The CDR3 DNA sequence: TGCAGCGTTGAAGGACTGAACACCGGGGAGCTGTTTTTT. This chain links TRBV29-1 with TRBJ2-2; D not certain. The CDR3 sequence is 13 residues long. The germline V gene encodes CDR1 SQVTM and CDR2 ANQGSEA. V was trimmed by 1 base and J by 1 base, leaving 4 bases between them.